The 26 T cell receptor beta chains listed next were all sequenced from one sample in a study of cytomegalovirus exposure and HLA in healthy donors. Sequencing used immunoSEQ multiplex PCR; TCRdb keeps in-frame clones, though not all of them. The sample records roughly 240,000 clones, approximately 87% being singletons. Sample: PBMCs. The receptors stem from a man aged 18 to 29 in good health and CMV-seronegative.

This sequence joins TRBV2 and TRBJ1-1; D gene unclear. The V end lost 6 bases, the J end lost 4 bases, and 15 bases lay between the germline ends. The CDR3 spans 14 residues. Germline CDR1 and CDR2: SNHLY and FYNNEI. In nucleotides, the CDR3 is TGTGCCAGCAGAGAGAGGGTAAGGGTCACTGAAGCTTTCTTT. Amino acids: CASRERVRVTEAFF.

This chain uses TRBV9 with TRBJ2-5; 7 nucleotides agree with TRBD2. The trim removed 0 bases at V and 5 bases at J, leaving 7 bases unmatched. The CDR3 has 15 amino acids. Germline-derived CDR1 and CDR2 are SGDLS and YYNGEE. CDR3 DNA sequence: TGTGCCAGCAGCGTAGCCTCTCGCGGGGGTGAGACCCAGTACTTC. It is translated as CASSVASRGGETQYF.

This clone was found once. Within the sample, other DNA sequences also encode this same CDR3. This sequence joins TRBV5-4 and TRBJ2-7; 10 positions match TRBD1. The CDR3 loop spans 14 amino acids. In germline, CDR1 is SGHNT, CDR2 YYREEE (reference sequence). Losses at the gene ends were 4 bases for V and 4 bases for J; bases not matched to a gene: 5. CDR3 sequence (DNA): TGTGCCAGCAGCCCCAGGGACAGGGGTTACGAGCAGTACTTC. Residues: CASSPRDRGYEQYF.

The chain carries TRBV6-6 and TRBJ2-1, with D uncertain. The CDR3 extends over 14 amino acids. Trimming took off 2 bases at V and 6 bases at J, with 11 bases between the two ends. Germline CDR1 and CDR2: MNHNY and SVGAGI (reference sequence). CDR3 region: CASSYMSSGNEQFF. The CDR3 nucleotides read TGTGCCAGCAGTTACATGAGTTCGGGCAATGAGCAGTTCTTC.

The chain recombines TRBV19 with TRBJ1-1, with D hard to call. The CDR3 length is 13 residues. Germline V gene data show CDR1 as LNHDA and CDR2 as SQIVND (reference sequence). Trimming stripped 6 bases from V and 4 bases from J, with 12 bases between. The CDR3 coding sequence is TGTGCCAGTAGAGTCGGCGGGTCCACTGAAGCTTTCTTT. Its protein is CASRVGGSTEAFF.

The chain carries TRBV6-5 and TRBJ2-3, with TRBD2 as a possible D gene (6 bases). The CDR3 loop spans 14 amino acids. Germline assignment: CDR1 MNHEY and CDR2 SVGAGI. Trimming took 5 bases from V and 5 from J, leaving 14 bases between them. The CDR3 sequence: CASSPDSGRDTQYF. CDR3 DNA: TGTGCCAGCAGTCCCGACTCCGGGAGAGATACGCAGTATTTT.

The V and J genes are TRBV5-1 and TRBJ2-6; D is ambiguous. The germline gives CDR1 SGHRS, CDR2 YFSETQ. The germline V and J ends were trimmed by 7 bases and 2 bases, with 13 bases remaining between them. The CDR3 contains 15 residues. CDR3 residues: CASLGVETGANVLTF. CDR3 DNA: TGCGCCAGCCTCGGAGTTGAAACTGGGGCCAACGTCCTGACTTTC.

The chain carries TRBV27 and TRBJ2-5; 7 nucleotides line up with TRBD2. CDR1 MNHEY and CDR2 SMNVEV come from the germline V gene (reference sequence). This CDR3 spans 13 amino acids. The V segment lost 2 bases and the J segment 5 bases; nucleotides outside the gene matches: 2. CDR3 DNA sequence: TGTGCCAGCAGTTTACCGGGAGGTGAGACCCAGTACTTC. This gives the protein CASSLPGGETQYF.

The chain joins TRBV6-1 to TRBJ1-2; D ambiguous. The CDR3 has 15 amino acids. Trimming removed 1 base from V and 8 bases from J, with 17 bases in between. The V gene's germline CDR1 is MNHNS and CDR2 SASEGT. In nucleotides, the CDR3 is TGTGCCAGCAGTGAAGGATCGCTGTCTACGGGGGGCTACACCTTC. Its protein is CASSEGSLSTGGYTF.

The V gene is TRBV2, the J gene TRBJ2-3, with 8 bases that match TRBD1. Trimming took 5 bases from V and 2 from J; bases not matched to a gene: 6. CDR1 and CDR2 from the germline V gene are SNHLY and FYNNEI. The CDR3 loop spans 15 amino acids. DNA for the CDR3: TGTGCCAGCAGTCAGACAGGGGTTTACACAGATACGCAGTATTTT. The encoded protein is CASSQTGVYTDTQYF.

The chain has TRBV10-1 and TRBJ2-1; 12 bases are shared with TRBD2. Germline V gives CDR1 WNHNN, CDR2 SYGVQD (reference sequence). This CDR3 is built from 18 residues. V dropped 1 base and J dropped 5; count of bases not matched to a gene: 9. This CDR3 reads CASSELSTSGRSNNEQFF. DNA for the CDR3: TGCGCCAGCAGTGAGTTATCTACTAGCGGGAGGAGTAACAATGAGCAGTTCTTC.

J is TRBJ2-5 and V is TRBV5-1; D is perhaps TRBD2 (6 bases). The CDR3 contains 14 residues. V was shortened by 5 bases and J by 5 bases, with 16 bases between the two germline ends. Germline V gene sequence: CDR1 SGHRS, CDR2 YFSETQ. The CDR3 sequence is CASRSGAVGETQYF. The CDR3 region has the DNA TGCGCCAGCAGGTCGGGAGCCGTTGGGGAGACCCAGTACTTC.

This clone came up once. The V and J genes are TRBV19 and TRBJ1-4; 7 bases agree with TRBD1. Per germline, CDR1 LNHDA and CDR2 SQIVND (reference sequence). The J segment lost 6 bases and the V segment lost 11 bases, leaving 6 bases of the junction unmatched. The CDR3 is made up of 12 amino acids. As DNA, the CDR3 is TGTGCCCAAAGGGGGCTTCATGAAAAACTGTTTTTT. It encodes CAQRGLHEKLFF.

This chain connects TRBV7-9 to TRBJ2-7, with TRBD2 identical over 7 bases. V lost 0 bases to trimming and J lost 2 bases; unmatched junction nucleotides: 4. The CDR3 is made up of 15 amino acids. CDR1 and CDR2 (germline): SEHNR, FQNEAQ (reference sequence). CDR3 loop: CASSLAKSGAYEQYF. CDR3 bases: TGTGCCAGCAGCTTAGCGAAGAGCGGGGCCTACGAGCAGTACTTC.

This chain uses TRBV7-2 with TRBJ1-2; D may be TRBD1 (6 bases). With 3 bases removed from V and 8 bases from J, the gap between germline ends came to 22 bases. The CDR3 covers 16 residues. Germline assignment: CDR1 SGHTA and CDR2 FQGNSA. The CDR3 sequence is CASSFGPGQKRGGYTF. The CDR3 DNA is TGTGCCAGCAGCTTTGGTCCGGGACAAAAAAGAGGAGGCTACACCTTC.

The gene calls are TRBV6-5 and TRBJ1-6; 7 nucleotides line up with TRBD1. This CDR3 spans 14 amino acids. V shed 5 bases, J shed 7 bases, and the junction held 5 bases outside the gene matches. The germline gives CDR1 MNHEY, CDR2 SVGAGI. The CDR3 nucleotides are TGTGCCAGCAGTCCCGACAGGGCCAATTCACCCCTCCACTTT. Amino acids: CASSPDRANSPLHF.

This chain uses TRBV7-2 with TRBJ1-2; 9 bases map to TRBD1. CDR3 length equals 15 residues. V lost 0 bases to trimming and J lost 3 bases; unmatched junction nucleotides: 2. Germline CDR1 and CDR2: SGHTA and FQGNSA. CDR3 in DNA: TGTGCCAGCAGCTTAGCGGGACAGGGTTACTATGGCTACACCTTC. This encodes CASSLAGQGYYGYTF.

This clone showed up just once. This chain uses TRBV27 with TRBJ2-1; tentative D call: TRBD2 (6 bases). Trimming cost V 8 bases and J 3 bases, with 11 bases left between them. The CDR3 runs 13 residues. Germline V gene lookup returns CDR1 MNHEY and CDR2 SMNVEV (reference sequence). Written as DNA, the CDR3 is TGTGCCAGCGGGAGGTTCATCTACAATGAGCAGTTCTTC. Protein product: CASGRFIYNEQFF.

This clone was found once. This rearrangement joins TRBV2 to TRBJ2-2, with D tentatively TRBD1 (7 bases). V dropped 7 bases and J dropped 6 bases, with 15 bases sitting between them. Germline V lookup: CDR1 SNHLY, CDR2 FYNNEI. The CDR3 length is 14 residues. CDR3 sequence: CASKEGAGSGELFF. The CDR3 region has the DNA TGTGCCAGCAAGGAGGGGGCGGGTTCCGGGGAGCTGTTTTTT.

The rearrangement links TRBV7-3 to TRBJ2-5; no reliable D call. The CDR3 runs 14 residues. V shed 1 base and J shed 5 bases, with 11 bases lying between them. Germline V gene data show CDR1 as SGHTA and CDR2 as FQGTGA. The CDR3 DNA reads TGTGCCAGCAGCTTAAACGGAGCGAGGGAGACCCAGTACTTC. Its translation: CASSLNGARETQYF.

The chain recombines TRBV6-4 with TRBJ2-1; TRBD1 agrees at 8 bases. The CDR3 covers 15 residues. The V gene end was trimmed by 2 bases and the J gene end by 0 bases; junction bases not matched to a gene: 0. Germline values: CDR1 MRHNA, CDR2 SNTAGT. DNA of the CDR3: TGTGCCAGCAGTGACACAGGGGGCTCCTACAATGAGCAGTTCTTC. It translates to CASSDTGGSYNEQFF.

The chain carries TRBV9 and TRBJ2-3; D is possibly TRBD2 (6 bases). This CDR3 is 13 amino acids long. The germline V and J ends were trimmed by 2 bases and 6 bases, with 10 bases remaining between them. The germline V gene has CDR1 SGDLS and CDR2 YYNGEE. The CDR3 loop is CASSVSGVDTQYF. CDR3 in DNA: TGTGCCAGCAGCGTTAGCGGAGTTGATACGCAGTATTTT.

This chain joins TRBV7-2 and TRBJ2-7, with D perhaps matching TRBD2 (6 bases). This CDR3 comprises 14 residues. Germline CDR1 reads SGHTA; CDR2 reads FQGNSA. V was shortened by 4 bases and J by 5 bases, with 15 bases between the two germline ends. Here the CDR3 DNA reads TGTGCCAGCAGCTACCGGGAGCCCGGGGACGAGCAGTACTTC. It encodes CASSYREPGDEQYF. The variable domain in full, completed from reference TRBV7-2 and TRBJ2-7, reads GAGVSQSPSNKVTEKGKDVELRCDPISGHTALYWYRQSLGQGLEFLIYFQGNSAPDKSGLPSDRFSAERTGGSVSTLTIQRTQQEDSAVYLCASSYREPGDEQYFGPGTRLTVT.

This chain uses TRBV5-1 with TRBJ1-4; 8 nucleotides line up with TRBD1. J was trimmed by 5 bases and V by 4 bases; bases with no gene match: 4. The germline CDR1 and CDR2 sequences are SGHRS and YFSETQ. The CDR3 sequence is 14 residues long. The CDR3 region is CASSLQGVNEKLFF. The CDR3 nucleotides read TGCGCCAGCAGCCTACAGGGGGTAAATGAAAAACTGTTTTTT.

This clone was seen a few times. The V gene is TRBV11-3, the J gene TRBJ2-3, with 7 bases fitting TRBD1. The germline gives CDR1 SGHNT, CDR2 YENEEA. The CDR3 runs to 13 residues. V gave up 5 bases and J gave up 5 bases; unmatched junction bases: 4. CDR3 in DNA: TGTGCCAGCAGCGACACAGGGGAAGATACGCAGTATTTT. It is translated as CASSDTGEDTQYF.

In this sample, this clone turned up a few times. The DNA of the CDR3 is TGCGCCAGCAGCCAACCCAGGACTAGCGGGAGTATCGAGTTCTTC. Its translation: CASSQPRTSGSIEFF. V is TRBV4-1 and J is TRBJ2-1; 13 nucleotides align to TRBD2. V shed 2 bases, J shed 14 bases, and the junction held 9 bases outside the gene matches. The CDR3 covers 15 residues. The germline V gene encodes CDR1 MGHRA and CDR2 YSYEKL.